Each of the 10 T cell receptor beta chains below was sequenced from the same sample in a study of shared clonotypes between healthy human individuals. Method: immunoSEQ multiplex PCR; TCRdb's copy keeps in-frame clones and lacks some. The table records hundreds of thousands of clones, less than 80% of them present only once. Sequencing was performed on PBMCs. These receptors all come from a woman between 40 and 55 years old in good health. Some clones in this sample may be carry-over from other donors' samples.

This chain joins TRBV7-8 and TRBJ2-2; TRBD2 matches 7 bases. J lost 5 bases, V lost 5 bases, and 8 bases had no gene match. Germline V CDR1 and CDR2: SGHVS, FQNEAQ. The CDR3 is made up of 15 amino acids. The CDR3: CASSLLVRGTGELFF. Written as DNA, the CDR3 is TGTGCCAGCAGCCTCTTAGTGCGGGGGACCGGGGAGCTGTTTTTT.

The chain joins TRBV7-2 to TRBJ2-7, with unresolved D. Per germline, CDR1 SGHTA and CDR2 FQGNSA. Trimming removed 2 bases at V and 2 bases at J, with 4 bases between. This CDR3 comprises 12 residues. The CDR3 DNA sequence: TGTGCCAGCAGCTTAACAGCCTACGAGCAGTACTTC. Protein sequence: CASSLTAYEQYF. Filled out from reference TRBV7-2 and TRBJ2-7, the complete variable domain reads GAGVSQSPSNKVTEKGKDVELRCDPISGHTALYWYRQSLGQGLEFLIYFQGNSAPDKSGLPSDRFSAERTGGSVSTLTIQRTQQEDSAVYLCASSLTAYEQYFGPGTRLTVT.

The chain links TRBV18 to TRBJ2-5; 7 bases fit TRBD2. There are 13 residues in the CDR3. With V trimmed by 5 bases and J by 4 bases, 4 bases remained unmatched. Germline CDR1 reads KGHSH; CDR2 reads LQKENI. CDR3 region: CASSSRGRETQYF. The CDR3 DNA reads TGTGCCAGCTCAAGTCGCGGGAGAGAGACCCAGTACTTC.

The genes are TRBV6-6 and TRBJ1-5, with 7 bases matching TRBD1. CDR1 and CDR2 (germline): MNHNY, SVGAGI (reference sequence). V dropped 6 bases and J dropped 7; count of bases not matched to a gene: 9. CDR3 size: 14 residues. CDR3 nucleotides: TGTGCCAGCAGCCTACAGGGGAGTAGACAGCCCCAGCATTTT. Its translation is CASSLQGSRQPQHF.

As regards this clone: Other DNA sequences within the sample encode an identical CDR3. The V call is TRBV28, the J call TRBJ2-1; 7 bases match TRBD2. The V segment lost 8 bases and the J segment 1 base; nucleotides outside the gene matches: 2. Germline assignment: CDR1 MDHEN and CDR2 SYDVKM. The CDR3 contains 13 residues. The CDR3 loop is CASHGGSYNEQFF. For the CDR3, the DNA is TGTGCCAGCCACGGGGGGTCCTACAATGAGCAGTTCTTC.

With respect to this clone: This may stem from a read error, because a much larger clone lies one nucleotide away. V usage is TRBV5-1 and J usage is TRBJ2-5, with 11 bases lining up with TRBD1. V lost 4 bases and J lost 5; bases outside the gene matches: 7. The germline CDR1 and CDR2 sequences are SGHRS and YFSETQ. CDR3 length: 15 amino acids. The DNA for the CDR3 is TGCGCCAGCAGCCTCCGGACAGGGGGCGGGGAGACCCAGTACTTC. As protein: CASSLRTGGGETQYF. Together with reference TRBV5-1 and TRBJ2-5, the CDR3 gives the full variable domain: KAGVTQTPRYLIKTRGQQVTLSCSPISGHRSVSWYQQTPGQGLQFLFEYFSETQRNKGNFPGRFSGRQFSNSRSEMNVSTLELGDSALYLCASSLRTGGGETQYFGPGTRLLVL.

Only one count was recorded for this clone. V gene TRBV6-5 combines with J gene TRBJ2-2; tentative D call: TRBD2 (6 bases). V shed 1 base and J shed 4 bases, with 13 bases lying between them. Looked up from germline, CDR1 is MNHEY and CDR2 is SVGAGI. This CDR3 region has 16 residues. The CDR3, as DNA: TGTGCCAGCAGTTACTTAGGAGGGAGAGGCACCGGGGAGCTGTTTTTT. Its translation is CASSYLGGRGTGELFF.

The chain employs TRBV28 and TRBJ2-1, with D possibly called TRBD1 or TRBD2 (5 bases each). This CDR3 is 13 amino acids long. Between the trimmed V and J ends, which lost 11 bases and 7 bases, there was a span of 18 bases. The germline CDR1 and CDR2 sequences are MDHEN and SYDVKM. The CDR3 is CAAAGTVVNEQFF. The DNA for the CDR3 is TGTGCCGCCGCCGGGACGGTTGTTAATGAGCAGTTCTTC.

This chain links TRBV5-5 with TRBJ1-3; the D is unclear. This CDR3 contains 15 residues. V dropped 0 bases and J dropped 0 bases, with 7 bases sitting between them. Germline CDR1 SGHKS, CDR2 YYEKEE (reference sequence). The CDR3 sequence is CASSLGASSGNTIYF. The DNA of the CDR3 is TGTGCCAGCAGCTTGGGGGCGAGCTCTGGAAACACCATATATTTT.

This clone was counted between two and nine times. This rearrangement joins TRBV4-2 to TRBJ1-5; a possible D gene is TRBD1 (5 bases). CDR1 is LGHNA, CDR2 YNFKEQ, per germline. The V end was cut by 4 bases, the J end by 7 bases, with 14 bases between. The CDR3 totals 14 residues. The CDR3 sequence: CASSPSGAAQPQHF. The CDR3 coding sequence is TGTGCCAGCAGCCCGAGCGGGGCCGCGCAGCCCCAGCATTTT.